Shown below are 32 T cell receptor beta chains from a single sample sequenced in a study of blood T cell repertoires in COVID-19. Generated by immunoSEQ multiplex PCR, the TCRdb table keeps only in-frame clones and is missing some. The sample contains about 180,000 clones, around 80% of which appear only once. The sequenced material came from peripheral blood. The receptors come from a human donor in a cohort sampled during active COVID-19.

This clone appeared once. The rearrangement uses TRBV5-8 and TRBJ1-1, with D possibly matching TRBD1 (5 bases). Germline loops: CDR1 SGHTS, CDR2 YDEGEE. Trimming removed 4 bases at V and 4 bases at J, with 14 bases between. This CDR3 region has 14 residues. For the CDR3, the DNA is TGTGCCAGCAGCCACTTCGGGAGGGGCACTGAAGCTTTCTTT. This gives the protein CASSHFGRGTEAFF.

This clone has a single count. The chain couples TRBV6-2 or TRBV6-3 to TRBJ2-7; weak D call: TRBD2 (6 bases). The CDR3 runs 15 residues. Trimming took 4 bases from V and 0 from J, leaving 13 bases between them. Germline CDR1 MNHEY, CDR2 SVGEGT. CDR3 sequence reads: CASSFSAGSSYEQYF. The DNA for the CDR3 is TGTGCCAGCAGTTTCTCGGCGGGGAGCTCCTACGAGCAGTACTTC.

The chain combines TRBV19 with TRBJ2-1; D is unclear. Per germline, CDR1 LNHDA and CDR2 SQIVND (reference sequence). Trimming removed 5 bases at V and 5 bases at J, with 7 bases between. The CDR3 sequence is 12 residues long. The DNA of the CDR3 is TGTGCCAGTAGTTTATTAGACAATGAGCAGTTCTTC. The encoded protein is CASSLLDNEQFF.

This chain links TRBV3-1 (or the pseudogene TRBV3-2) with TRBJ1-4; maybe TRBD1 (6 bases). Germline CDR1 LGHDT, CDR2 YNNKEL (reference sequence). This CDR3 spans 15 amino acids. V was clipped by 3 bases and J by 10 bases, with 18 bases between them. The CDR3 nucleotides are TGTGCCAGCAGCCATGGCCCAGGGGTGGACGCAAAACTGTTTTTT. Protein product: CASSHGPGVDAKLFF.

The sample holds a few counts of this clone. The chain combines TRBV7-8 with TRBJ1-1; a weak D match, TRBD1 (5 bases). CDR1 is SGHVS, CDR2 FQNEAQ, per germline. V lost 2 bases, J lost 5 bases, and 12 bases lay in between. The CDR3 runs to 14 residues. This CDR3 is CASSLNGGRTEAFF. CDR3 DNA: TGTGCCAGCAGCTTAAACGGGGGACGGACTGAAGCTTTCTTT.

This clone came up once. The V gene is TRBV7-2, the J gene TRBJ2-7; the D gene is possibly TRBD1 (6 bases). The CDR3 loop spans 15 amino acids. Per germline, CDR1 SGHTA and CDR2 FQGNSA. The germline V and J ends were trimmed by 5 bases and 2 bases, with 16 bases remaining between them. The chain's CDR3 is CASSPSTGITYEQYF. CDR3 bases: TGTGCCAGCAGCCCCTCGACAGGAATAACCTACGAGCAGTACTTC.

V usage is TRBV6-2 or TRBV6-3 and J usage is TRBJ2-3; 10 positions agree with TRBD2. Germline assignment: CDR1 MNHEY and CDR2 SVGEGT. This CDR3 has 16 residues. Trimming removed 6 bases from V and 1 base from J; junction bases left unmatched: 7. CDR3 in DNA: TGTGCCAGCAGCTTCGGACTAGCGGAGCGCACAGATACGCAGTATTTT. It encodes CASSFGLAERTDTQYF.

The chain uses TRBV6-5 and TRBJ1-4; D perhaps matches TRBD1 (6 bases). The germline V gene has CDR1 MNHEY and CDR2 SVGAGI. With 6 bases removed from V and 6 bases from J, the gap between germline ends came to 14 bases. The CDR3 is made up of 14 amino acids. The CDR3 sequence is CASRRGAGDEKLFF. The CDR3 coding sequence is TGTGCCAGCAGGCGGGGGGCAGGGGATGAAAAACTGTTTTTT.

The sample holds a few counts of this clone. DNA of the CDR3: TGTGCCAGCAGCGAAGACAGGGGGACTGAAGCTTTCTTT. The encoded protein is CASSEDRGTEAFF. The V gene is TRBV7-3, the J gene TRBJ1-1; 9 positions match TRBD1. The germline CDR1 and CDR2 sequences are SGHTA and FQGTGA. The ends lost 5 bases at V and 5 bases at J; junction bases unmatched: 3. CDR3 length equals 13 residues.

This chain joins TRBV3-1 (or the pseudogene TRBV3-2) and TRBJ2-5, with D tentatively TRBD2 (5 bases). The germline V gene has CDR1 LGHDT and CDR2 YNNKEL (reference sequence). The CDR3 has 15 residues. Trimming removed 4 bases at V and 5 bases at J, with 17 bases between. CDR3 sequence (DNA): TGTGCCAGCAGCCCAAGGACCCTCCGCGGGGAGACCCAGTACTTC. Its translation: CASSPRTLRGETQYF.

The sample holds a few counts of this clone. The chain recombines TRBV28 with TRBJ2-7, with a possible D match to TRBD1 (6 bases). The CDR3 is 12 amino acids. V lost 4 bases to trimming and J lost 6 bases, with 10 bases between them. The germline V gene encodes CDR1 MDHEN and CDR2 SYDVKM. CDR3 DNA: TGTGCCAGCAGTTACAGGGTTGGCGAGCAGTACTTC. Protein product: CASSYRVGEQYF.

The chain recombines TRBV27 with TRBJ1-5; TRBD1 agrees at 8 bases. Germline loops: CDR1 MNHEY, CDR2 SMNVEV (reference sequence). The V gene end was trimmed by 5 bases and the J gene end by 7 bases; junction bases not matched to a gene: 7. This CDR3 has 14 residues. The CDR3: CASSDPTGDQPQHF. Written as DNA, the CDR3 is TGTGCCAGCAGTGACCCGACAGGGGACCAGCCCCAGCATTTT.

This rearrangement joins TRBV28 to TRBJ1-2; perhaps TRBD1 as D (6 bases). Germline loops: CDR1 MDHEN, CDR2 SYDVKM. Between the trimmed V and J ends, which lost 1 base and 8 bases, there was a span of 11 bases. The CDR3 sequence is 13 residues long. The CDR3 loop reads CASSLSGAKGYTF. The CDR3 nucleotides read TGTGCCAGCAGTTTATCAGGGGCGAAGGGCTACACCTTC.

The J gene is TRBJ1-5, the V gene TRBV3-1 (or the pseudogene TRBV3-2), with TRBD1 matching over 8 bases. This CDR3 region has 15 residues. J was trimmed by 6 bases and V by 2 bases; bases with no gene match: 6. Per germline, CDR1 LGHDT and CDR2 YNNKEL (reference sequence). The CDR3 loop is CASSQSGGSSQPQHF. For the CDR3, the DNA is TGTGCCAGCAGCCAATCAGGGGGCTCTAGTCAGCCCCAGCATTTT.

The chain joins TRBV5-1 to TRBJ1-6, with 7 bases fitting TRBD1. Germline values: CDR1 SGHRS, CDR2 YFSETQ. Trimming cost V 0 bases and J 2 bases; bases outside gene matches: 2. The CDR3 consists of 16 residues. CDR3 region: CASSLGDSTYNSPLHF. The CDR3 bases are TGCGCCAGCAGCTTGGGGGACAGTACCTATAATTCACCCCTCCACTTT.

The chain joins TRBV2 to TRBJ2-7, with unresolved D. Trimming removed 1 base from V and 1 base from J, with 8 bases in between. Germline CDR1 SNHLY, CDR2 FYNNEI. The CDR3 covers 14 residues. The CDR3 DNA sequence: TGTGCCAGCAGTGAAGTTACAAATTCCTACGAGCAGTACTTC. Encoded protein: CASSEVTNSYEQYF.

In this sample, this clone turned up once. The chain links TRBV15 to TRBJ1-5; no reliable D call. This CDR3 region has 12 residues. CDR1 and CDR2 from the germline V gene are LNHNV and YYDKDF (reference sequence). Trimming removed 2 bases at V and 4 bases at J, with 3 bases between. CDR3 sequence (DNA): TGTGCCACCAGCAGACAGAATCAGCCCCAGCATTTT. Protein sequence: CATSRQNQPQHF.

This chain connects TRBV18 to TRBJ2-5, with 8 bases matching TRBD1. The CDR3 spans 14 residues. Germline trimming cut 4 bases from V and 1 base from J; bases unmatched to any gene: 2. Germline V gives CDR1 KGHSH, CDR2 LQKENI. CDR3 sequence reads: CASSLDRGQETQYF. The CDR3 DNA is TGTGCCAGCTCACTAGACAGGGGCCAAGAGACCCAGTACTTC.

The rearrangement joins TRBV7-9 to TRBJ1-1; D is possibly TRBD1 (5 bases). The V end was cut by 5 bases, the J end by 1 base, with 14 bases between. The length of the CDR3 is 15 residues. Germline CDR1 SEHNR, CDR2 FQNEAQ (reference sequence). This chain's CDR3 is CASSLLGRENTEAFF. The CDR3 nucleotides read TGTGCCAGCAGCCTTTTGGGCAGGGAGAACACTGAAGCTTTCTTT.

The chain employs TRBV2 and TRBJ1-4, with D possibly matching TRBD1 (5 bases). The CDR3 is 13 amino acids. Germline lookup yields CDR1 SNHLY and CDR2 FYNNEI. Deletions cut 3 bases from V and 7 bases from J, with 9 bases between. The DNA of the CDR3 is TGTGCCAGCAGTGAGGAGACAGTTGAAAAACTGTTTTTT. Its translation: CASSEETVEKLFF.

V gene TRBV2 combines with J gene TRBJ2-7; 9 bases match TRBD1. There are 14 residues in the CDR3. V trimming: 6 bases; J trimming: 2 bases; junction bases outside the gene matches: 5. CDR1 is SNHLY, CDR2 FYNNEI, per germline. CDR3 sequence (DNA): TGTGCCAGCAGCCCCCGGGACAGGGCCTACGAGCAGTACTTC. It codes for CASSPRDRAYEQYF. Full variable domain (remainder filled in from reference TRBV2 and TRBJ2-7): EPEVTQTPSHQVTQMGQEVILRCVPISNHLYFYWYRQILGQKVEFLVSFYNNEISEKSEIFDDQFSVERPDGSNFTLKIRSTKLEDSAMYFCASSPRDRAYEQYFGPGTRLTVT.

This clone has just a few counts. The CDR3 spells CSASSDSGGYEQYF. The CDR3 DNA follows: TGCAGTGCTAGTAGTGACAGCGGGGGGTACGAGCAGTACTTC. The rearrangement uses TRBV20-1 and TRBJ2-7; 9 bases line up with TRBD2. CDR1 DFQATT and CDR2 SNEGSKA come from the germline V gene (reference sequence). J was trimmed by 4 bases and V by 3 bases; bases with no gene match: 7. The CDR3 is 14 residues long.

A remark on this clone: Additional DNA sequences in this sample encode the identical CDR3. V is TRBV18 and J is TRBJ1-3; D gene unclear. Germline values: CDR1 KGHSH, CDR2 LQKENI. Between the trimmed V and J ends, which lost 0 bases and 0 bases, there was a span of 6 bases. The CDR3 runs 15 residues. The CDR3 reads CASSPPSRSGNTIYF. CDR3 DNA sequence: TGTGCCAGCTCACCACCCAGTCGCTCTGGAAACACCATATATTTT.

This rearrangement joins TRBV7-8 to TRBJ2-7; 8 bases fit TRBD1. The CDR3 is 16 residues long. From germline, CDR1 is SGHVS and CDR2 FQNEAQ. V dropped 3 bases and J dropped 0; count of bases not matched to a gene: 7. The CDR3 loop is CASSFRRDRTSYEQYF. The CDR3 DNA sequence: TGTGCCAGCAGCTTCCGCCGGGACAGGACCTCCTACGAGCAGTACTTC.

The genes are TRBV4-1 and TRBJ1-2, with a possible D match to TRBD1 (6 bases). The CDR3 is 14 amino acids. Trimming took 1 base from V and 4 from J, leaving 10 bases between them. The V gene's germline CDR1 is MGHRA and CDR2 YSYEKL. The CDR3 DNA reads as TGCGCCAGCAGCCAAGTGGGACATATCTATGGCTACACCTTC. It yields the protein CASSQVGHIYGYTF.

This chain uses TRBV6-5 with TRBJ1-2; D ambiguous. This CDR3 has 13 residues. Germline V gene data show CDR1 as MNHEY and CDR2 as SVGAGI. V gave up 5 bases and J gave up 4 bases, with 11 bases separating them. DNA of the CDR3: TGTGCCAGCAGTCAAACTGCGGCCTATGGCTACACCTTC. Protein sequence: CASSQTAAYGYTF.

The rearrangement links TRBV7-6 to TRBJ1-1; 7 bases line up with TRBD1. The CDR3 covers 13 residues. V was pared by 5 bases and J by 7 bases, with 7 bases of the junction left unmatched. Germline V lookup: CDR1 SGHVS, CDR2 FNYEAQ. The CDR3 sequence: CASSEWTGDEAFF. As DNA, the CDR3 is TGTGCCAGCAGCGAGTGGACAGGAGATGAAGCTTTCTTT.

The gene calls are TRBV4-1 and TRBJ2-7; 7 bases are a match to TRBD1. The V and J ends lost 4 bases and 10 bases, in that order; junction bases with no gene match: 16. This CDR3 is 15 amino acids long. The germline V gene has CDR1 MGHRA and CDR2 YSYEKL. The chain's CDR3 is CASSRTPGQYSTQYF. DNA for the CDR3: TGCGCCAGCAGCCGAACTCCGGGACAGTACTCCACTCAGTACTTC.

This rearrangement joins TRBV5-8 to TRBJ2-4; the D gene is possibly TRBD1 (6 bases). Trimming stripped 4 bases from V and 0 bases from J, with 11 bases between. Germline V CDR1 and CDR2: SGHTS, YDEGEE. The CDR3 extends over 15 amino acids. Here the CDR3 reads CASSPRQVAKNIQYF. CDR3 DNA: TGTGCCAGCAGCCCCCGACAGGTAGCCAAAAACATTCAGTACTTC.

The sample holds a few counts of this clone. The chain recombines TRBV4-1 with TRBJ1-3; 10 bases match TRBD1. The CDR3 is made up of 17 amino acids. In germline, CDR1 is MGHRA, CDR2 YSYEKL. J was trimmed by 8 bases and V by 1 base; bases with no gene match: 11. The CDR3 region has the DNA TGCGCCAGCAGCCAAGCTGTTGGGGACAGGGGTTGGGACACCATATATTTT. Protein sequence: CASSQAVGDRGWDTIYF.

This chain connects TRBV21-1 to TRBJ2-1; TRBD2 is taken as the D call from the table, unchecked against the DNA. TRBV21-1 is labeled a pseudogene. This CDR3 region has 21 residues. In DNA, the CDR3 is TGTGCCAGCAGCAAAGCGCCGGGACTAGCGGGGGGGCCAGGCTCCTACAATGAGCAGTTCTTC. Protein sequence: CASSKAPGLAGGPGSYNEQFF.

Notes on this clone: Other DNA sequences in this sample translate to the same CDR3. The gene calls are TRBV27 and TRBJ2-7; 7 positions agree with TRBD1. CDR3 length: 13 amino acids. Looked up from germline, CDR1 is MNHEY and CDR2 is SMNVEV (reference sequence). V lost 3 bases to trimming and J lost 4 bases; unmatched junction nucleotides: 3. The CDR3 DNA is TGTGCCAGCAGTTTCCGACAGGGATACGAGCAGTACTTC. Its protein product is CASSFRQGYEQYF.